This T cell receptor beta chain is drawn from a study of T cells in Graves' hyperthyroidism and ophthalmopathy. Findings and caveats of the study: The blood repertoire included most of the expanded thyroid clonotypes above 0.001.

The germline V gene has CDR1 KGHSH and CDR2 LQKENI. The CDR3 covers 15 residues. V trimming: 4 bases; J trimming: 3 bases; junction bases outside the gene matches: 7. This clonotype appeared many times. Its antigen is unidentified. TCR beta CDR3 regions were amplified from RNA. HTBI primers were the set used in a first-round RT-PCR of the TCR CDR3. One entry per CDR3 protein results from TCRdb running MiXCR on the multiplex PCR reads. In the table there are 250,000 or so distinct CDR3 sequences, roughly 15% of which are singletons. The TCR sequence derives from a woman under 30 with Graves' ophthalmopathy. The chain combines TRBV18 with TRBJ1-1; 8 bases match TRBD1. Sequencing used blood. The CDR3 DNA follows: TGTGCCAGCTCACGGAACAGGGGGTTGGACACTGAAGCTTTCTTT. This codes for CASSRNRGLDTEAFF.